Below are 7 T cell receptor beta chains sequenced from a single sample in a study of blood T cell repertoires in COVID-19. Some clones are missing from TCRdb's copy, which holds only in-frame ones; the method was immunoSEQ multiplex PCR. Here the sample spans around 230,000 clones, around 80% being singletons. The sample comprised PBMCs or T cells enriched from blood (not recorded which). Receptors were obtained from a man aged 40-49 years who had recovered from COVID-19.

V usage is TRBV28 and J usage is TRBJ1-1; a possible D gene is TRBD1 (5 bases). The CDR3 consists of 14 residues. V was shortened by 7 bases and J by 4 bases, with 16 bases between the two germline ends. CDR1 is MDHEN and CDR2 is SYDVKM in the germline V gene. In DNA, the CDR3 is TGTGCCAGCAAGGGGCCAGGGTTGGGCACTGAAGCTTTCTTT. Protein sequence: CASKGPGLGTEAFF.

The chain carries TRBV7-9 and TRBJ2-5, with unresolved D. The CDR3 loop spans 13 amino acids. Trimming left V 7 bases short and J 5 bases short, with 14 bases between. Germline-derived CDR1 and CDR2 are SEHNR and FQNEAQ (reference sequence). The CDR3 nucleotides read TGTGCCAGCACCGCCCGGCGGATCGAGACCCAGTACTTC. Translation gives CASTARRIETQYF.

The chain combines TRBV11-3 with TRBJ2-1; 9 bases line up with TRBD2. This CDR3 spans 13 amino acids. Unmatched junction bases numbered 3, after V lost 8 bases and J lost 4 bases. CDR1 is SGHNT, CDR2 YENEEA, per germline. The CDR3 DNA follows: TGTGCCAGCGCTAGCGGGGATTACAATGAGCAGTTCTTC. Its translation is CASASGDYNEQFF.

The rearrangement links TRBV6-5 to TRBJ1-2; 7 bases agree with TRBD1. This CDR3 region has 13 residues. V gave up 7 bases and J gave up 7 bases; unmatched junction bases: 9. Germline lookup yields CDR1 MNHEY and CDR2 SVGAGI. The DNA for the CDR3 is TGTGCCAGCAAAGGCGGGACAGAGGTTGGCTACACCTTC. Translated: CASKGGTEVGYTF.

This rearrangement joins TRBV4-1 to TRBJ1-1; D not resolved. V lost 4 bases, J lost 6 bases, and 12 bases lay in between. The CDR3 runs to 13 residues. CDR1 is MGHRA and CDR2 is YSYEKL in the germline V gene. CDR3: CASSRKREAEAFF. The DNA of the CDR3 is TGCGCCAGCAGCCGGAAAAGGGAGGCTGAAGCTTTCTTT.

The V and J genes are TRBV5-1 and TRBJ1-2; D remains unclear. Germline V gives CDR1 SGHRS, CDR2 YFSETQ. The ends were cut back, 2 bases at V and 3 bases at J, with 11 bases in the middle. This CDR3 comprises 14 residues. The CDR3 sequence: CASSFSQQYYGYTF. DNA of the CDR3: TGCGCCAGCAGCTTTTCTCAACAGTACTATGGCTACACCTTC.

CDR3 in amino acids: CAGGRVFYGYTF. CDR3 DNA: TGTGCCGGCGGGAGGGTTTTCTATGGCTACACCTTC. The genes are TRBV6-4 and TRBJ1-2; D gene uncertain. This CDR3 is built from 12 residues. The germline CDR1 and CDR2 sequences are MRHNA and SNTAGT. V gave up 11 bases and J gave up 4 bases, with 14 bases separating them.